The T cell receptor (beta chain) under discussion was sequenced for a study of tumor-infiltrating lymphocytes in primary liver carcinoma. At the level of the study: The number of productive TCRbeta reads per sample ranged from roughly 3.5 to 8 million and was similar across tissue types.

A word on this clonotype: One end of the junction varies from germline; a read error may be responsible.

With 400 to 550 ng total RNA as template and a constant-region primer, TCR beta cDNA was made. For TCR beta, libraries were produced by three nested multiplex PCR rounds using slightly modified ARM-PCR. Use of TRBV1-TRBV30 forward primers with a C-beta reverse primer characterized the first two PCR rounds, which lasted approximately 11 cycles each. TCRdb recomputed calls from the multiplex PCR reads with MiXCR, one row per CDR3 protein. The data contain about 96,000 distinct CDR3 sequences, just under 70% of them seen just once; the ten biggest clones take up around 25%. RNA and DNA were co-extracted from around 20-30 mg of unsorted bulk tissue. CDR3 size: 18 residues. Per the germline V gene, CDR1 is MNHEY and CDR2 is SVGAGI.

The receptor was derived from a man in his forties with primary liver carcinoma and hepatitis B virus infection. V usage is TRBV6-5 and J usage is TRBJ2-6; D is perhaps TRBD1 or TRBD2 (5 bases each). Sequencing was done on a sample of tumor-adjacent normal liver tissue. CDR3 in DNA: TGTGCCAGCAGTCTTTGGACGGGGATGAAACCTGGGGCCAAGGTCCTGACTTTC. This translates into CASSLWTGMKPGAKVLTF.